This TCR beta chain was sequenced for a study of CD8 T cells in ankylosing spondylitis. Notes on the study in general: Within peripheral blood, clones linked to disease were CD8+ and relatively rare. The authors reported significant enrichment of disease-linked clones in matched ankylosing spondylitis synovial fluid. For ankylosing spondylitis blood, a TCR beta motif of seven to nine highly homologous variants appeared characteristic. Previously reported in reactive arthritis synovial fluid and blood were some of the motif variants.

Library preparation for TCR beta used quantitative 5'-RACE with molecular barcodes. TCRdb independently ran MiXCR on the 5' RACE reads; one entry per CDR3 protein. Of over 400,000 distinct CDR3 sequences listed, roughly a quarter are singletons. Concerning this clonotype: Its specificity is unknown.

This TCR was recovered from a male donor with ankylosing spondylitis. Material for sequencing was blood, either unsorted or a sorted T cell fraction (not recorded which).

CDR3 in amino acids: CASSGEGYNSPLHF. The CDR3 DNA is TGTGCCAGCAGTGGGGAGGGTTATAATTCACCCCTCCACTTT. J is TRBJ1-6 and V is TRBV6-1; D is ambiguous. The CDR3 runs 14 residues. Trimming cost V 4 bases and J 4 bases, with 8 bases left between them. CDR1 and CDR2 (germline): MNHNS, SASEGT.